This T cell receptor (beta chain) was captured by sequencing in a study of blood T cell repertoires in COVID-19. In the authors' workflow: By means of reference gene primer amplification, nucleated cell counts were estimated. The data were produced by immunoSEQ multiplex PCR, yet TCRdb's version contains in-frame clones alone and is incomplete. That table is the source of V, J and clone size, and D and trimming were worked out from the DNA. The sample consists of under 200,000 clones, 88% of them appearing once. The sequence was collected from a man in his forties or fifties with active or convalescent COVID-19. The sequencing input was peripheral blood.

CDR3 sequence (DNA): TGTGCCAGCAGCCCTAAGGGGCTTGGAGGCTACACCTTC. It codes for CASSPKGLGGYTF. The chain joins TRBV6-2 or TRBV6-3 to TRBJ1-2; possible D gene TRBD1, 5 bases. The CDR3 extends over 13 amino acids. The V end lost 6 bases, the J end lost 8 bases, and 16 bases lay between the germline ends. CDR1 and CDR2 (germline): MNHEY, SVGEGT.